This T cell receptor (beta chain) was sequenced for a study of yellow fever vaccine responses in identical twins (dated by TCRdb to 2017 to 2018). Broadly, across the study: The study precisely tracked vaccine-responding T cell clones in identical twins. General findings and caveats noted by the study authors: According to the authors, in identical twins the way T cells responded to vaccination appeared partly convergent and partly personalized.

Comments on this clonotype: Which antigen it targets is not known. Base qualities are not at hand, and no much larger clone is one base apart.

The library was built by means of RT-PCR. The sequencing machine was an Illumina HiSeq 2500. TCRdb reprocessing: public reads trimmed at Q25 with fastp, clones called with MiXCR, in-frame beta chains kept. Each CDR3 protein appears once, grouped with its most common genes and DNA. The sample has around 33,000 distinct CDR3 sequences on record, about three fifths of them singletons. The top ten clones comprise more than 3.5% of the sample. V is reduced by 3 bases and J by 4 bases, leaving a spacing of 16 bases between them. CDR3 length: 16 amino acids, cysteine to phenylalanine. CDR3 DNA is the only sequence kept; it has 48 bases, read in frame from the first base. CDR1 WNHNN and CDR2 SYGVQD were looked up in the germline V gene (reference sequence).

The sample in question was T cells from blood (PBMCs), unsorted or a sorted subset (not recorded which), obtained before or after yellow fever vaccination (not recorded which). The source of this sequence is a woman younger than 35 who received the yellow fever vaccine. Donor details come from another sample of the same person, matched by shared clones. The chain is made from TRBV10-1 and TRBJ1-3, with a tentative D gene TRBD1 over 5 matching bases. CDR3 loop: CASSESQRGSGNTIYF. The DNA sequence is as follows: TGCGCCAGCAGTGAAAGTCAAAGGGGATCCGGAAACACCATATATTTT.